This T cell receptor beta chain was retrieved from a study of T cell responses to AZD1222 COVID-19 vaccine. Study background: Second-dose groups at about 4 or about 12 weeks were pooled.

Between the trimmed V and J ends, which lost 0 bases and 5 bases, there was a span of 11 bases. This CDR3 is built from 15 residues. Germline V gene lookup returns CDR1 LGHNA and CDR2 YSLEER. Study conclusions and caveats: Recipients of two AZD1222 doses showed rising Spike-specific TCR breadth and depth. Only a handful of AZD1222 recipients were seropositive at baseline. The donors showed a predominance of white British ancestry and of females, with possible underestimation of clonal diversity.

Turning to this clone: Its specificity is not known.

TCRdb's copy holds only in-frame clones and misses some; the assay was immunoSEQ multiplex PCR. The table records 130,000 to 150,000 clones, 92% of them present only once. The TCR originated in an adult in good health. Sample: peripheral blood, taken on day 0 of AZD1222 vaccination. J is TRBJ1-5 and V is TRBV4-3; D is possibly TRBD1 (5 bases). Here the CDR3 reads CASSQEFGGHQPQHF. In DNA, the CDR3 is TGCGCCAGCAGCCAAGAATTCGGGGGTCATCAGCCCCAGCATTTT.